The count of the clone carrying this T cell receptor beta chain is one. The data stem from a study of long-term antiretroviral therapy in people with HIV. Investigators performed immunoSEQ version v3.0 at survey level. Sequencing was performed with immunoSEQ multiplex PCR; in TCRdb, only in-frame clones are kept and a portion is missing. Here the sample spans approximately 13,000 clones, 77% being singletons. Among participants with HIV, every one received treatment in the United States. The length of the CDR3 is 13 residues. The V and J ends lost 6 bases and 8 bases, in that order; junction bases with no gene match: 9. Germline CDR1 is LNHDA and CDR2 is SQIVND (reference sequence).

The V and J genes are TRBV19 and TRBJ1-2; 7 bases line up with TRBD1. This receptor was taken from a man aged 35-49 years with HIV. The starting material was unsorted PBMCs, obtained 1.3 years before starting antiretroviral therapy. CDR3 DNA sequence: TGTGCCAGTAGCAACAGGGGCCGAAGGGGCTACACCTTC. As protein: CASSNRGRRGYTF. Based on the CDR3 plus reference TRBV19 and TRBJ1-2, the full variable domain is DGGITQSPKYLFRKEGQNVTLSCEQNLNHDAMYWYRQDPGQGLRLIYYSQIVNDFQKGDIAEGYSVSREKKESFPLTVTSAQKNPTAFYLCASSNRGRRGYTFGSGTRLTVV.